What follows are 8 T cell receptor beta chains derived from one specimen sequenced in a study of CD8 T cells in Susac syndrome. cDNA came from around 0.5 to 1 ug RNA primed by random hexamers. Each CDR3 protein gets one entry after TCRdb re-called the immunoSEQ multiplex PCR reads with MiXCR. The sample lists hundreds of thousands of distinct CDR3 sequences, about 95% occurring once. The material sequenced was CD4+ T cells from PBMCs. The receptors derive from a human donor with Susac syndrome.

V is TRBV30 and J is TRBJ2-7, with TRBD2 matching 8 bases. J lost 5 bases, V lost 0 bases, and 3 bases had no gene match. The CDR3 has 13 amino acids. Germline CDR1 and CDR2: GTSNPN and SVGIG (reference sequence). The CDR3 sequence: CAWSVVLADEQYF. The CDR3 bases are TGTGCCTGGAGTGTAGTACTAGCGGACGAGCAGTACTTC.

This chain links TRBV12-3 or TRBV12-4 with TRBJ1-5; 9 nucleotides agree with TRBD1. The CDR3 runs 16 residues. The junction had 8 bases not matched to a gene; V was cut back by 3 bases and J by 5 bases. The CDR3 region is CASSFLTGGGDQPQHF. The CDR3 DNA is TGTGCCAGCAGTTTCCTCACAGGGGGCGGGGATCAGCCCCAGCATTTT.

In its sample, this clonotype was seen once. This chain connects TRBV2 to TRBJ2-2, with D unresolved. The V end was cut by 9 bases, the J end by 5 bases, with 16 bases between. The V gene's germline CDR1 is SNHLY and CDR2 FYNNEI. The CDR3 is 14 residues long. CDR3 amino acids: CARRAALRTGELFF. CDR3 nucleotides: TGTGCCAGGAGAGCAGCTCTTCGGACCGGGGAGCTGTTTTTT.

The J gene is TRBJ1-1, the V gene TRBV4-1; unclear D gene. The CDR3 spans 14 residues. Germline CDR1 reads MGHRA; CDR2 reads YSYEKL. The germline V and J ends were trimmed by 4 bases and 1 base, with 10 bases remaining between them. The CDR3 coding sequence is TGCGCCAGCAGCCCTAGGGTTGGGAACACTGAAGCTTTCTTT. Its translation: CASSPRVGNTEAFF.

The chain carries TRBV29-1 and TRBJ2-7; 7 nucleotides align to TRBD2. Losses at the gene ends were 6 bases for V and 4 bases for J; bases not matched to a gene: 15. Looked up from germline, CDR1 is SQVTM and CDR2 is ANQGSEA. This CDR3 comprises 15 residues. The CDR3 loop reads CSVTRVGSGAYEQYF. The CDR3 DNA is TGCAGCGTGACGCGGGTCGGGAGCGGGGCTTACGAGCAGTACTTC.

This clonotype appeared once. The chain couples TRBV5-6 to TRBJ1-1; D is undetermined. This CDR3 has 15 residues. V lost 2 bases, J lost 3 bases, and 14 bases lay in between. CDR1 and CDR2 (germline): SGHDT, YYEEEE. The CDR3 bases are TGTGCCAGCAGCTTTGGGTGGCGCGGCGACACTGAAGCTTTCTTT. Its protein product is CASSFGWRGDTEAFF.

V usage is TRBV12-3 or TRBV12-4 and J usage is TRBJ1-4, with D perhaps matching TRBD1 (5 bases). There are 15 residues in the CDR3. Deletions cut 5 bases from V and 3 bases from J, with 13 bases between. The CDR3 DNA sequence: TGTGCCAGCAGTAGAAGGGGTTCGGCTAATGAAAAACTGTTTTTT. The encoded protein is CASSRRGSANEKLFF.

The gene calls are TRBV7-9 and TRBJ1-5; perhaps TRBD1 as D (6 bases). V was shortened by 5 bases and J by 2 bases, with 16 bases between the two germline ends. CDR1 SEHNR and CDR2 FQNEAQ come from the germline V gene (reference sequence). CDR3 length: 16 residues. CDR3 in amino acids: CASSPSRGAGNQPQHF. The CDR3 DNA reads TGTGCCAGCAGCCCAAGCCGGGGGGCAGGCAATCAGCCCCAGCATTTT.